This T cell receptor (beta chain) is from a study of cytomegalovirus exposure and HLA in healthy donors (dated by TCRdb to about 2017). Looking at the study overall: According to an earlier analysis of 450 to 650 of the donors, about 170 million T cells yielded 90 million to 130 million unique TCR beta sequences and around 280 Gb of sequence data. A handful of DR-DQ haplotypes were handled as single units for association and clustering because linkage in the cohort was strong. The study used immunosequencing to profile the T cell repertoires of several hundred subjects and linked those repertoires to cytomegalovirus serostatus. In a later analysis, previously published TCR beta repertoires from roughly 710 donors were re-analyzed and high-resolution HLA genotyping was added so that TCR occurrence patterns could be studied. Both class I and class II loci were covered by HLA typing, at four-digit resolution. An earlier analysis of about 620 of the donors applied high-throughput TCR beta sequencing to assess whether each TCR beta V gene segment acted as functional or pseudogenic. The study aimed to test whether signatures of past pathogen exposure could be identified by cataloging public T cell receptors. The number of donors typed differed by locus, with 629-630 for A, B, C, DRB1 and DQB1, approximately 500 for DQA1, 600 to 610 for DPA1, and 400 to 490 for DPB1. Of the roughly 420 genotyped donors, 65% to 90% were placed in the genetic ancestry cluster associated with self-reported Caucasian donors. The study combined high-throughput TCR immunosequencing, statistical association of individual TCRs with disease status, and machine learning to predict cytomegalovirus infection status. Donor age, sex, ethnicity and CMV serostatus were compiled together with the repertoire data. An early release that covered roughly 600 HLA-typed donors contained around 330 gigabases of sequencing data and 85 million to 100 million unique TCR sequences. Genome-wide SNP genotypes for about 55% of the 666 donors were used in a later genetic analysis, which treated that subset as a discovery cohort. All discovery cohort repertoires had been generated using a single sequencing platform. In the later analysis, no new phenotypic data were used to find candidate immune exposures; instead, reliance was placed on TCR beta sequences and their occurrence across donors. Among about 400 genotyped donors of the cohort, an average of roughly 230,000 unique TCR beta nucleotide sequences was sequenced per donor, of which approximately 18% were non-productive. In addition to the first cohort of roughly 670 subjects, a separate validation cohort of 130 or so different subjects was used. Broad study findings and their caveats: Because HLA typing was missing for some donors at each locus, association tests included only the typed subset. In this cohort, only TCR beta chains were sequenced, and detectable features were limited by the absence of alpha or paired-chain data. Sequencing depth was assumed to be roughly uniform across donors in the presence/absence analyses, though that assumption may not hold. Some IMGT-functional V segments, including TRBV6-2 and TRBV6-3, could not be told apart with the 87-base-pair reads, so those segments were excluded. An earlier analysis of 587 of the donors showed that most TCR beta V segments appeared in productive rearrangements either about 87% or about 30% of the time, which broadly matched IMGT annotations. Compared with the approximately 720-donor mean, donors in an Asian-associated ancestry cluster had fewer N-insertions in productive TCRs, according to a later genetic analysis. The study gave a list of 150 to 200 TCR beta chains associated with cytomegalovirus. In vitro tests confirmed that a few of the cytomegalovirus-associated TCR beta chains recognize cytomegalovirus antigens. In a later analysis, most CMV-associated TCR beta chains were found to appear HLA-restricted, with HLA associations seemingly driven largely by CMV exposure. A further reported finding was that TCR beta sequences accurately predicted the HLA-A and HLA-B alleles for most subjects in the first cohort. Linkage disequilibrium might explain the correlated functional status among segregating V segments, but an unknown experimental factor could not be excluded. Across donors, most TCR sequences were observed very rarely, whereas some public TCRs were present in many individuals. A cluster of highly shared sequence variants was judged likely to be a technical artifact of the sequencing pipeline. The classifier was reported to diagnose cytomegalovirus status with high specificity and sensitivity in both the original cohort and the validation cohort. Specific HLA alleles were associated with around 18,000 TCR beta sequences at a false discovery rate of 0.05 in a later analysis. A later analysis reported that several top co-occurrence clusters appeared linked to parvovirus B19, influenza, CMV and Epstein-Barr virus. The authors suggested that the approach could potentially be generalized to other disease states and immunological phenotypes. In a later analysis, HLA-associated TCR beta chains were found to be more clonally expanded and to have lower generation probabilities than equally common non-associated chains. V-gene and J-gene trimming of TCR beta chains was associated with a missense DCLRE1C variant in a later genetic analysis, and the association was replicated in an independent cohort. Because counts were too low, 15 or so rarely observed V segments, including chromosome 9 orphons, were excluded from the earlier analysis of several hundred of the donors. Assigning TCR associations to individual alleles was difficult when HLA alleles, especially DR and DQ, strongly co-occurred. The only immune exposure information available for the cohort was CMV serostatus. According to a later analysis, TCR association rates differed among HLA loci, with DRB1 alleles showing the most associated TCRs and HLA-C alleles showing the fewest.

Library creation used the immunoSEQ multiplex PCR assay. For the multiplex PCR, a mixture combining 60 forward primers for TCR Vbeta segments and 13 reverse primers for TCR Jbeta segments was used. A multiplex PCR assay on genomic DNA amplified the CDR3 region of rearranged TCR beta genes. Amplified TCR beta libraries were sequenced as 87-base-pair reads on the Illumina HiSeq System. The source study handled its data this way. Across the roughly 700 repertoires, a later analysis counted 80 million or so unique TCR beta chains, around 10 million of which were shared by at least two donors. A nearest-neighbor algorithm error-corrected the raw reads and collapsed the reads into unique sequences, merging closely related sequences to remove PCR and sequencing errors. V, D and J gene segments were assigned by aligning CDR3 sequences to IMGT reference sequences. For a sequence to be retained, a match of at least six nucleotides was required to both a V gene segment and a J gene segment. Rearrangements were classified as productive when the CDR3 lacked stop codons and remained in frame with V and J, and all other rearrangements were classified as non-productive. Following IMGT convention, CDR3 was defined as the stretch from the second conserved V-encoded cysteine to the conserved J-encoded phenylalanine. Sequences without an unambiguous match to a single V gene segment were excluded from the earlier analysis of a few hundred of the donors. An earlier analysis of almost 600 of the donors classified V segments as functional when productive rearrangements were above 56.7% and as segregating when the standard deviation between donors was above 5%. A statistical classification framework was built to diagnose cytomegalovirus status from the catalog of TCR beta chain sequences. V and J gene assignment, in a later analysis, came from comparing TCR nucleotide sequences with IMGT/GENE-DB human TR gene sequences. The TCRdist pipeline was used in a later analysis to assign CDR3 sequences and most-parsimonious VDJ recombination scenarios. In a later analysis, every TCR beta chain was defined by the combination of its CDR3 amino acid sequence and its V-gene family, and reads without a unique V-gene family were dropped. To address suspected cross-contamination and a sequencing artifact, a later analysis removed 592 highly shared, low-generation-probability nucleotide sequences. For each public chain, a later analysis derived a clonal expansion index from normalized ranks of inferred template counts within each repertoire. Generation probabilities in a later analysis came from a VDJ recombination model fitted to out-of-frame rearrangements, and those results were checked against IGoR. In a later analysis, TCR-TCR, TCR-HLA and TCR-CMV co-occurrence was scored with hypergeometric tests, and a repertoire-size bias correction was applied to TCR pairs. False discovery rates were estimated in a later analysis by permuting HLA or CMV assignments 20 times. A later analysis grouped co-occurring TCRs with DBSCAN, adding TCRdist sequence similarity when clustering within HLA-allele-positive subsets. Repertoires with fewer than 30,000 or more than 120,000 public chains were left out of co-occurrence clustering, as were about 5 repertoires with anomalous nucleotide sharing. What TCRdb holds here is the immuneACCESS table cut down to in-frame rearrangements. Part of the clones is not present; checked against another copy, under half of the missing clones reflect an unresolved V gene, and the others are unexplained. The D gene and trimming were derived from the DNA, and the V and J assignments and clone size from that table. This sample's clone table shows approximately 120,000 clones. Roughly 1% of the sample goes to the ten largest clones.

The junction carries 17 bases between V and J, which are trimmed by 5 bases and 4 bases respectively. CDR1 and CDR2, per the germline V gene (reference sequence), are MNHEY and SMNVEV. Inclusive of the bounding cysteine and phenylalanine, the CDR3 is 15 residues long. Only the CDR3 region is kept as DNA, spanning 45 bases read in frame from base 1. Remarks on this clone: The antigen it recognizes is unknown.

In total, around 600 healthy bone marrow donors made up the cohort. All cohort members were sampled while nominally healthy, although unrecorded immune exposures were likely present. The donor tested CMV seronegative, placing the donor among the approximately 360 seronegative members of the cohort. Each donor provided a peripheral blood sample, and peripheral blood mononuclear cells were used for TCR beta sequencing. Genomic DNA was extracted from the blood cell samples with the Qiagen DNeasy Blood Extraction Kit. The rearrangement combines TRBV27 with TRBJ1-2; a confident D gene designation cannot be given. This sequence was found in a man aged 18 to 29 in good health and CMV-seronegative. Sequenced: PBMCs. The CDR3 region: CASSPIRGSFYGYTF. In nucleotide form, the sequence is TGTGCCAGCAGTCCCATCCGAGGGAGCTTCTATGGCTACACCTTC.